One T cell receptor (beta chain) is described in this entry. Its matching antigen is unknown. The treatment here: 19 received Ad26.COV2.S at low or high dose, single or two shots; several received placebo; per-sample allocation not given. Vaccine and placebo recipients were sampled on day 63 after the first injection. The CDR3 runs 12 residues. CDR1 SGHTA and CDR2 FQGTGA come from the germline V gene. The germline V and J ends were trimmed by 0 bases and 6 bases, with 4 bases remaining between them. Sequencing used immunoSEQ multiplex PCR; TCRdb keeps in-frame clones, though not all of them. The table shows 430,000 or so clones, with approximately 92% occurring only once. The data were obtained in a study of Ad26.COV2.S vaccination and SARS-CoV-2 variants. Study as a whole: Once, or twice with 56 days between doses, Ad26.COV2.S was given intramuscularly. General study points: Greater spike-specific TCR breadth was seen in vaccine recipients than in placebo recipients. There was a possibility that the TCR breadth and depth analyses underestimated total T cell responses. Considerable breadth of spike-specific CD8+ and CD4+ T cell responses has reportedly been documented following vaccination.

The chain has TRBV7-3 and TRBJ2-3; unclear D gene. The sequence was obtained from a person between 18 and 65 years old who received the Ad26.COV2.S COVID-19 vaccine or a placebo. This specimen was peripheral blood, taken in a trial of Ad26.COV2.S vaccine versus placebo. CDR3 residues: CASSLTGDTQYF. The CDR3 bases are TGTGCCAGCAGCTTAACAGGGGATACGCAGTATTTT.